This T cell receptor (beta chain) was identified during a study of T cells in Graves' hyperthyroidism and ophthalmopathy. The study excluded patients with uncontrolled infection, other autoimmune disease, pregnancy or lactation. The CDR3 regions of TCR beta were amplified from RNA transcripts. In the first-round RT-PCR of the TCR CDR3, the HTBI primer set was used. TCRdb re-derived calls from the multiplex PCR reads in MiXCR, one entry per CDR3 protein. Of hundreds of thousands of distinct CDR3 sequences in the sample, around 19% are singletons; the top ten hold 16%. Sequencing was performed on blood. The origin of this receptor is a woman between 45 and 65 years old with Graves' hyperthyroidism that later progressed to Graves' ophthalmopathy.

The CDR3 sequence is CASSPPVNNEQFF. The CDR3 DNA reads TGTGCCAGCAGTCCCCCCGTTAATAATGAGCAGTTCTTC. The chain recombines TRBV12-3 or TRBV12-4 with TRBJ2-1, with D uncertain. V lost 5 bases and J lost 7, with 12 bases in between. The CDR3 is 13 residues long.